These 32 T cell receptor beta chains were sequenced from one sample in a study of regulatory T cells in long-lasting Graves disease. Time point defined: newly diagnosed GD, antithyroid drugs for less than 3 months. PBMC RNA served as the TCR library source. TCR beta libraries were built with iRepertoire HTBI primers and Arm-PCR of CDR3 regions. TCRdb recomputed calls from the multiplex PCR reads with MiXCR, one row per CDR3 protein. The profile shows 250,000 or so distinct CDR3 sequences, about 17% of them singletons. A further study also used this sample, focusing on T cells in Graves' hyperthyroidism and ophthalmopathy.

Here the sequenced sample was peripheral blood mononuclear cells (PBMCs), taken at new diagnosis, from a patient treated with antithyroid drugs. The receptor set was obtained from a woman aged 25 to 39 with Graves disease.

This clonotype was counted many times. V usage is TRBV12-3 or TRBV12-4 and J usage is TRBJ1-3, with 10 positions matching TRBD1. This CDR3 is built from 15 residues. J lost 5 bases, V lost 5 bases, and 6 bases had no gene match. CDR3 coding DNA: TGTGCCAGCAGTCAGGGGGGACAGGGGAGAAACACCATATATTTT. Translated: CASSQGGQGRNTIYF.

The chain has TRBV19 and TRBJ2-5; TRBD1 aligns across 7 bases. The germline gives CDR1 LNHDA, CDR2 SQIVND (reference sequence). The CDR3 sequence is 15 residues long. The trim removed 3 bases at V and 5 bases at J, leaving 9 bases unmatched. The CDR3 here is CASSINRGRRETQYF. The CDR3 region has the DNA TGTGCCAGTAGTATCAACAGGGGAAGGAGGGAGACCCAGTACTTC.

This clonotype was seen many times. This chain connects TRBV20-1 to TRBJ2-7, with 7 bases lining up with TRBD1. In germline, CDR1 is DFQATT, CDR2 SNEGSKA (reference sequence). Trimming at V came to 5 bases and at J to 0 bases, leaving 4 bases not matched to a gene. The CDR3 spans 13 residues. CDR3 nucleotide sequence: TGCAGTGCTTCGACAGGGTCCTCCTACGAGCAGTACTTC. Residues: CSASTGSSYEQYF.

The CDR3, as DNA: TGTGCCAGCAGTTACTACAGCCGACAGGGAGTAGGAGATGGCTACACCTTC. Amino acids: CASSYYSRQGVGDGYTF. The chain uses TRBV6-5 and TRBJ1-2; 7 nucleotides agree with TRBD1. V gave up 1 base and J gave up 6 bases; unmatched junction bases: 14. The CDR3 has 17 residues. Germline values: CDR1 MNHEY, CDR2 SVGAGI.

This clonotype has only a few counts. The chain is built from TRBV12-3 or TRBV12-4 and TRBJ2-1; 9 bases map to TRBD1. The V and J ends lost 8 bases and 4 bases, in that order; junction bases with no gene match: 12. CDR3 length equals 16 residues. In nucleotides, the CDR3 is TGTGCCAGCGTAATGTCAGGGGACAGGGCGTACAATGAGCAGTTCTTC. This sequence encodes CASVMSGDRAYNEQFF.

This clonotype was detected only a few times. This chain links TRBV27 with TRBJ1-3; D ambiguous. There are 15 residues in the CDR3. Trimming took 3 bases from V and 4 from J, leaving 13 bases between them. Per the germline V gene, CDR1 is MNHEY and CDR2 is SMNVEV (reference sequence). CDR3 loop: CASSLYGREGNTIYF. DNA for the CDR3: TGTGCCAGCAGTTTGTATGGGAGGGAGGGAAACACCATATATTTT.

There are many counts of this clonotype. The chain links TRBV6-1 to TRBJ2-7; a weak D match, TRBD2 (6 bases). CDR3 size: 13 residues. Trimming left V 10 bases short and J 5 bases short, with 18 bases between. Germline CDR1 MNHNS, CDR2 SASEGT. CDR3 in amino acids: CATTLGGGDEQYF. The CDR3 DNA sequence: TGTGCCACTACCCTTGGTGGAGGGGACGAGCAGTACTTC.

This clonotype was counted at least ten times. The chain employs TRBV5-1 and TRBJ2-4; D is ambiguous. The CDR3 sequence is 12 residues long. The germline CDR1 and CDR2 sequences are SGHRS and YFSETQ. V was clipped by 5 bases and J by 0 bases, with 3 bases between them. Here the CDR3 DNA reads TGCGCCAGCAGAGGAGCCAAAAACATTCAGTACTTC. As protein: CASRGAKNIQYF.

In this sample, this clonotype turned up many times. This rearrangement joins TRBV6-7 to TRBJ2-7, with 9 bases fitting TRBD2. TRBV6-7 is placed among ORFs of uncertain function. Losses at the gene ends were 6 bases for V and 2 bases for J; bases not matched to a gene: 2. The CDR3 spans 13 residues. The CDR3 here is CASSAGGPYEQYF. Written as DNA, the CDR3 is TGTGCCAGCAGCGCGGGGGGGCCCTACGAGCAGTACTTC.

Only a few counts were recorded for this clonotype. The rearrangement joins TRBV19 to TRBJ2-1; 9 nucleotides line up with TRBD1. Germline-derived CDR1 and CDR2 are LNHDA and SQIVND (reference sequence). The ends lost 5 bases at V and 8 bases at J; junction bases unmatched: 7. This CDR3 has 14 residues. CDR3 sequence: CASSSGQGVHEQFF. The CDR3 DNA reads TGTGCCAGTAGTTCGGGACAGGGAGTCCATGAGCAGTTCTTC.

This clonotype has at least ten counts. The chain uses TRBV6-2 or TRBV6-3 and TRBJ2-7; the match to TRBD1 covers 8 bases. The V gene's germline CDR1 is MNHEY and CDR2 SVGEGT. The CDR3 runs to 11 residues. Germline trimming cut 8 bases from V and 6 bases from J; bases unmatched to any gene: 3. The CDR3 coding sequence is TGTGCCAGCGGCGACAGGGGCGAGCAGTACTTC. As protein: CASGDRGEQYF.

This clonotype was recorded many times. CDR3 in DNA: TGCAGTGCTAGCTACGACACTTACACTGAAGCTTTCTTT. Translation: CSASYDTYTEAFF. The V and J genes are TRBV20-1 and TRBJ1-1; D unclear. The CDR3 is 13 residues long. Germline V gives CDR1 DFQATT, CDR2 SNEGSKA (reference sequence). V lost 3 bases and J 3 bases, leaving 11 bases between the germline ends.

This clonotype occurred many times. The V gene is TRBV7-9, the J gene TRBJ2-7, with D tentatively TRBD2 (7 bases). Trimming removed 2 bases at V and 0 bases at J, with 20 bases between. Germline V gene data show CDR1 as SEHNR and CDR2 as FQNEAQ (reference sequence). This CDR3 spans 18 amino acids. The CDR3 region is CASSLKRGGGPSSYEQYF. The CDR3 region has the DNA TGTGCCAGCAGCTTAAAGCGCGGCGGGGGCCCCAGCTCCTACGAGCAGTACTTC. Based on the CDR3 plus reference TRBV7-9 and TRBJ2-7, the full variable domain is DTGVSQNPRHKITKRGQNVTFRCDPISEHNRLYWYRQTLGQGPEFLTYFQNEAQLEKSRLLSDRFSAERPKGSFSTLEIQRTEQGDSAMYLCASSLKRGGGPSSYEQYFGPGTRLTVT.

As regards this clonotype: This may arise from a read error, as a much more abundant clone is one base away. The CDR3 does not close with the conserved phenylalanine or tryptophan, likely indicating a read error. The genes are TRBV12-3 or TRBV12-4 and TRBJ2-5, with 9 bases fitting TRBD1. The CDR3 is 14 amino acids. V lost 2 bases and J lost 3; bases outside the gene matches: 1. CDR3 nucleotide sequence: TGTGCCAGCAGTTTAAGACAGGGGGAAGAGACCCAGTACTTG. It is translated as CASSLRQGEETQYL.

This clonotype was counted a few times. The rearrangement joins TRBV4-1 to TRBJ2-2, with no clear D. Germline V gene data show CDR1 as MGHRA and CDR2 as YSYEKL. The CDR3 has 15 amino acids. Trimming removed 0 bases at V and 0 bases at J, with 5 bases between. CDR3 protein: CASSQDWPNTGELFF. In DNA form, the CDR3 reads TGCGCCAGCAGCCAAGATTGGCCGAACACCGGGGAGCTGTTTTTT.

This clonotype was seen repeatedly, ten times or more. The J gene is TRBJ1-2, the V gene TRBV7-2; a possible D gene is TRBD1 (5 bases). The germline V and J ends were trimmed by 5 bases and 3 bases, with 16 bases remaining between them. The length of the CDR3 is 15 residues. Germline CDR1 SGHTA, CDR2 FQGNSA. The CDR3 sequence is CASSQGTDSYYGYTF. The CDR3 bases are TGTGCCAGCAGCCAAGGGACGGACTCCTACTATGGCTACACCTTC. The full variable domain, its missing parts supplied by reference TRBV7-2 and TRBJ1-2, is GAGVSQSPSNKVTEKGKDVELRCDPISGHTALYWYRQSLGQGLEFLIYFQGNSAPDKSGLPSDRFSAERTGGSVSTLTIQRTQQEDSAVYLCASSQGTDSYYGYTFGSGTRLTVV.

This clonotype was detected a few times. The gene calls are TRBV24-1 and TRBJ2-5, with a possible D match to TRBD2 (6 bases). Germline V CDR1 and CDR2: KGHDR, SFDVKD. The CDR3 sequence is 13 residues long. Trimming took 4 bases from V and 3 from J, leaving 8 bases between them. The CDR3 here is CATSEPGEETQYF. The CDR3 DNA follows: TGTGCCACCAGTGAGCCGGGAGAAGAGACCCAGTACTTC.

This clonotype occurred many times. The V gene is TRBV12-3 or TRBV12-4, the J gene TRBJ2-1; a weak D match, TRBD1 (6 bases). The length of the CDR3 is 12 residues. V lost 11 bases to trimming and J lost 9 bases, with 17 bases between them. CDR3 sequence: CAGRDIRGEQFF. Here the CDR3 DNA reads TGTGCCGGCCGGGACATAAGAGGTGAGCAGTTCTTC.

This clonotype was observed a handful of times. This rearrangement joins TRBV29-1 to TRBJ1-2; D uncertain. The CDR3 runs 14 residues. Trimming cost V 7 bases and J 2 bases, with 17 bases left between them. Germline CDR1 is SQVTM and CDR2 is ANQGSEA. In nucleotides, the CDR3 is TGCAGCGGGGCTGGGGAGGGAACGAACTATGGCTACACCTTC. Its protein product is CSGAGEGTNYGYTF.

This clonotype came up many times. The CDR3 region has the DNA TGTGCCAGCAGCGCAAGGAACCTGGTAGGCACTGAAGCTTTCTTT. Amino acids: CASSARNLVGTEAFF. The rearrangement uses TRBV9 and TRBJ1-1; D is ambiguous. This CDR3 region has 15 residues. The V end was cut by 3 bases, the J end by 4 bases, with 16 bases between. Per the germline V gene, CDR1 is SGDLS and CDR2 is YYNGEE. The variable domain in full, with the rest retrieved from reference TRBV9 and TRBJ1-1, is DSGVTQTPKHLITATGQRVTLRCSPRSGDLSVYWYQQSLDQGLQFLIQYYNGEERAKGNILERFSAQQFPDLHSELNLSSLELGDSALYFCASSARNLVGTEAFFGQGTRLTVV.

A note on this clonotype: A much larger clone lies a single base off, so this may be a read error. V usage is TRBV11-1 and J usage is TRBJ2-3; a possible D gene is TRBD2 (7 bases). The CDR3 spans 15 residues. The germline V gene has CDR1 SGHAT and CDR2 FQDESV (reference sequence). The germline V and J ends were trimmed by 5 bases and 6 bases, with 18 bases remaining between them. CDR3 sequence (DNA): TGTGCCAGCAGCGCCGGACGGGGGGCGGGGGATACGCAGTATTTT. Its translation: CASSAGRGAGDTQYF.

This clonotype came up many times. The V gene is TRBV7-2, the J gene TRBJ2-5, with 14 bases fitting TRBD2. The junction had 7 bases not matched to a gene; V was cut back by 5 bases and J by 5 bases. The length of the CDR3 is 16 residues. Germline V gives CDR1 SGHTA, CDR2 FQGNSA. CDR3 DNA sequence: TGTGCCAGCAGCCAGGGACTAGCGGGGGAGGTTGAGACCCAGTACTTC. This sequence encodes CASSQGLAGEVETQYF.

This clonotype has more than one count but fewer than ten. The V and J genes are TRBV11-2 and TRBJ2-1; 9 bases match TRBD1. The CDR3 length is 13 residues. CDR1 is SGHAT and CDR2 is FQNNGV in the germline V gene. The V segment lost 10 bases and the J segment 1 base; nucleotides outside the gene matches: 2. The CDR3 loop reads CAIGQGSYNEQFF. CDR3 in DNA: TGTGCCATCGGACAGGGGTCCTACAATGAGCAGTTCTTC.

This clonotype came up a few times. The J gene is TRBJ1-1, the V gene TRBV27, with TRBD1 matching 8 bases. The CDR3 has 14 amino acids. Germline V gene sequence: CDR1 MNHEY, CDR2 SMNVEV (reference sequence). The V gene end was trimmed by 10 bases and the J gene end by 2 bases; junction bases not matched to a gene: 9. CDR3: CAIPTGQENTEAFF. CDR3 nucleotide sequence: TGTGCCATCCCCACGGGACAGGAAAACACTGAAGCTTTCTTT.

This clonotype was seen repeatedly, ten times or more. The rearrangement uses TRBV12-3 or TRBV12-4 and TRBJ1-1; TRBD1 agrees at 7 bases. V trimming: 6 bases; J trimming: 10 bases; junction bases outside the gene matches: 5. The CDR3 contains 11 residues. The CDR3 nucleotides read TGTGCCAGCAGGGGACAGTTTAGAGCTTTCTTT. Its protein product is CASRGQFRAFF.

This clonotype was seen repeatedly, ten times or more. The V call is TRBV6-5, the J call TRBJ1-2, with D unresolved. Trimming removed 1 base at V and 8 bases at J, with 11 bases between. Germline V CDR1 and CDR2: MNHEY, SVGAGI. The CDR3 is 13 residues long. The CDR3 spells CASSYFALAGYTF. The CDR3 bases are TGTGCCAGCAGTTACTTCGCACTCGCGGGCTACACCTTC.

In this sample, this clonotype turned up many times. V gene TRBV20-1 combines with J gene TRBJ1-2; 7 positions agree with TRBD1. V dropped 3 bases and J dropped 9; count of bases not matched to a gene: 7. Germline-derived CDR1 and CDR2 are DFQATT and SNEGSKA (reference sequence). The CDR3 spans 12 residues. In DNA form, the CDR3 reads TGCAGTGCTAGTACAGGGGAGTATAGCTACACCTTC. Amino acids: CSASTGEYSYTF.

This clonotype was counted ten times or more. The chain carries TRBV18 and TRBJ1-2; D might be TRBD1 (5 bases). V gave up 3 bases and J gave up 7 bases, with 9 bases separating them. The CDR3 length is 12 residues. Germline CDR1 is KGHSH and CDR2 is LQKENI. In DNA form, the CDR3 reads TGTGCCAGCTCACCCGGGACTGCTGGCTACACCTTC. Amino acid sequence: CASSPGTAGYTF.

This clonotype was counted many times. This rearrangement joins TRBV5-1 to TRBJ2-7, with D possibly TRBD2 on 6 matching bases. V was clipped by 0 bases and J by 1 base, with 8 bases between them. Germline loops: CDR1 SGHRS, CDR2 YFSETQ. The CDR3 is 14 amino acids. The CDR3 reads CASSLASASYEQYF. CDR3 nucleotide sequence: TGCGCCAGCAGCTTGGCTAGCGCTTCCTACGAGCAGTACTTC.

This chain uses TRBV6-1 with TRBJ2-5, with TRBD2 identical over 7 bases. The ends lost 8 bases at V and 9 bases at J; junction bases unmatched: 15. From germline, CDR1 is MNHNS and CDR2 SASEGT. The CDR3 loop spans 14 amino acids. This chain's CDR3 is CASLSWTSQPAQYF. DNA for the CDR3: TGTGCCAGCCTTTCTTGGACTAGTCAACCAGCCCAGTACTTC.

This clonotype was detected ten times or more. The chain uses TRBV18 and TRBJ2-3; TRBD1 is a possible D gene (5 bases). Between the trimmed V and J ends, which lost 0 bases and 6 bases, there was a span of 10 bases. Per germline, CDR1 KGHSH and CDR2 LQKENI. This CDR3 has 14 residues. CDR3 region: CASSPPVRDDTQYF. DNA for the CDR3: TGTGCCAGCTCACCACCTGTCAGGGATGATACGCAGTATTTT.

This clonotype has ten or more counts. The chain is built from TRBV19 and TRBJ1-1; D is undetermined. CDR3 length: 13 residues. The V end lost 9 bases, the J end lost 7 bases, and 18 bases lay between the germline ends. CDR1 and CDR2 from the germline V gene are LNHDA and SQIVND (reference sequence). CDR3 nucleotide sequence: TGTGCCAGCACAAAGCTTCTCTTCGGTGAAGCTTTCTTT. The encoded protein is CASTKLLFGEAFF.